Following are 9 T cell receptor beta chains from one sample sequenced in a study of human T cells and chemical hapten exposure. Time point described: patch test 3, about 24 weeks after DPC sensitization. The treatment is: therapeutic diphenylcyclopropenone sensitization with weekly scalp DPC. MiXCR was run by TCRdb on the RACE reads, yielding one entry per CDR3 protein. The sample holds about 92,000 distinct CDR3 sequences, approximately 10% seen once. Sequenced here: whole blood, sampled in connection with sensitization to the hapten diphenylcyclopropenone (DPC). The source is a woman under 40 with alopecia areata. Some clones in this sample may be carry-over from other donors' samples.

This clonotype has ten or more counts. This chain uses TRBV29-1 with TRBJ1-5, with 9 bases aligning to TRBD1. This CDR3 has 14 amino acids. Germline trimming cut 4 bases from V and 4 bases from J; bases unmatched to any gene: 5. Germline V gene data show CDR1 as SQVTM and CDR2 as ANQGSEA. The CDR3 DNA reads TGCAGCGTTGCCGAGACAGGGGGAAATCAGCCCCAGCATTTT. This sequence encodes CSVAETGGNQPQHF.

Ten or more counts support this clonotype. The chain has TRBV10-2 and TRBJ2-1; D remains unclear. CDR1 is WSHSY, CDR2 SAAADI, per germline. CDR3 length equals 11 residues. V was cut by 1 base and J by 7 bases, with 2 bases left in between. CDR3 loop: CASSEFNEQFF. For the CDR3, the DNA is TGCGCCAGCAGTGAGTTTAATGAGCAGTTCTTC.

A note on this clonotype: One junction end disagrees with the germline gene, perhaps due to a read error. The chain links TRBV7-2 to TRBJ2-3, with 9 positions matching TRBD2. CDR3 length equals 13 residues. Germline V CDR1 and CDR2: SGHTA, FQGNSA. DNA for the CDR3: TGTGCCAGCGGAGCGGGAGGTGGAGATACGCAGAATTTT. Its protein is CASGAGGGDTQNF. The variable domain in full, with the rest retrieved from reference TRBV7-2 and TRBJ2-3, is GAGVSQSPSNKVTEKGKDVELRCDPISGHTALYWYRQSLGQGLEFLIYFQGNSAPDKSGLPSDRFSAERTGGSVSTLTIQRTQQEDSAVYLCASGAGGGDTQNFGPGTRLTVL.

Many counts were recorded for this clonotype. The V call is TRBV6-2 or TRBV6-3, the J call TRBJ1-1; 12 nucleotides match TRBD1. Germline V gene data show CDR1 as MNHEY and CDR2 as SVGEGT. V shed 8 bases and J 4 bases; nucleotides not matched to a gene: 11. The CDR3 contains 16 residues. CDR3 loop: CASGTGQGARSTEAFF. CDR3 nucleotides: TGTGCCAGCGGTACGGGACAGGGGGCGCGTAGCACTGAAGCTTTCTTT.

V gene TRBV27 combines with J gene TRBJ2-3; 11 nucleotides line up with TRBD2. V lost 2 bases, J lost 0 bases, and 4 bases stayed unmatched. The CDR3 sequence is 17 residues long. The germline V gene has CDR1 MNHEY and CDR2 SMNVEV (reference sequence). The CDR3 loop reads CASSLPGTSGSTDTQYF. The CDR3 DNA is TGTGCCAGCAGTTTACCTGGGACTAGCGGAAGCACAGATACGCAGTATTTT.

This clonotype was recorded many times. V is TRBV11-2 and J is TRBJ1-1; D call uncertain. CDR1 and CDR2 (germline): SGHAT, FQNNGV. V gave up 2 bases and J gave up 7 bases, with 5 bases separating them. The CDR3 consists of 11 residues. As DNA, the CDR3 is TGTGCCAGCAGCTTACACGGTGAAGCTTTCTTT. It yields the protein CASSLHGEAFF.

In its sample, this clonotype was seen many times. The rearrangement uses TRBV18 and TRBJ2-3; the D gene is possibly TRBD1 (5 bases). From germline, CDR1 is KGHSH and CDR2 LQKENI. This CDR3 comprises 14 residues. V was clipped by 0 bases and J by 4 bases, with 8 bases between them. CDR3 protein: CASSPPGRADTQYF. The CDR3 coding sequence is TGTGCCAGCTCACCACCGGGCAGGGCAGATACGCAGTATTTT.

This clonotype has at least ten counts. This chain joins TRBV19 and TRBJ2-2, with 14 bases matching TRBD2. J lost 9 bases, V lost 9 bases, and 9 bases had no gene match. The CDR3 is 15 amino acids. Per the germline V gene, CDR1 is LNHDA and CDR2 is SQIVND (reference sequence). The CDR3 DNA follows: TGTGCCAGCGCCAGCGGGACTAGCGGGAGCCGGGAGCTGTTTTTT. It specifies CASASGTSGSRELFF.

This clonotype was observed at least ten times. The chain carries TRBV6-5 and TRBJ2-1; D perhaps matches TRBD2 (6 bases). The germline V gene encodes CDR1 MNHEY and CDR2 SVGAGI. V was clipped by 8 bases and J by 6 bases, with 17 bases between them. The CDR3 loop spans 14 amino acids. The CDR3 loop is CASRPRTSRNEQFF. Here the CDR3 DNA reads TGTGCCAGCCGACCGAGAACTAGCCGCAATGAGCAGTTCTTC.